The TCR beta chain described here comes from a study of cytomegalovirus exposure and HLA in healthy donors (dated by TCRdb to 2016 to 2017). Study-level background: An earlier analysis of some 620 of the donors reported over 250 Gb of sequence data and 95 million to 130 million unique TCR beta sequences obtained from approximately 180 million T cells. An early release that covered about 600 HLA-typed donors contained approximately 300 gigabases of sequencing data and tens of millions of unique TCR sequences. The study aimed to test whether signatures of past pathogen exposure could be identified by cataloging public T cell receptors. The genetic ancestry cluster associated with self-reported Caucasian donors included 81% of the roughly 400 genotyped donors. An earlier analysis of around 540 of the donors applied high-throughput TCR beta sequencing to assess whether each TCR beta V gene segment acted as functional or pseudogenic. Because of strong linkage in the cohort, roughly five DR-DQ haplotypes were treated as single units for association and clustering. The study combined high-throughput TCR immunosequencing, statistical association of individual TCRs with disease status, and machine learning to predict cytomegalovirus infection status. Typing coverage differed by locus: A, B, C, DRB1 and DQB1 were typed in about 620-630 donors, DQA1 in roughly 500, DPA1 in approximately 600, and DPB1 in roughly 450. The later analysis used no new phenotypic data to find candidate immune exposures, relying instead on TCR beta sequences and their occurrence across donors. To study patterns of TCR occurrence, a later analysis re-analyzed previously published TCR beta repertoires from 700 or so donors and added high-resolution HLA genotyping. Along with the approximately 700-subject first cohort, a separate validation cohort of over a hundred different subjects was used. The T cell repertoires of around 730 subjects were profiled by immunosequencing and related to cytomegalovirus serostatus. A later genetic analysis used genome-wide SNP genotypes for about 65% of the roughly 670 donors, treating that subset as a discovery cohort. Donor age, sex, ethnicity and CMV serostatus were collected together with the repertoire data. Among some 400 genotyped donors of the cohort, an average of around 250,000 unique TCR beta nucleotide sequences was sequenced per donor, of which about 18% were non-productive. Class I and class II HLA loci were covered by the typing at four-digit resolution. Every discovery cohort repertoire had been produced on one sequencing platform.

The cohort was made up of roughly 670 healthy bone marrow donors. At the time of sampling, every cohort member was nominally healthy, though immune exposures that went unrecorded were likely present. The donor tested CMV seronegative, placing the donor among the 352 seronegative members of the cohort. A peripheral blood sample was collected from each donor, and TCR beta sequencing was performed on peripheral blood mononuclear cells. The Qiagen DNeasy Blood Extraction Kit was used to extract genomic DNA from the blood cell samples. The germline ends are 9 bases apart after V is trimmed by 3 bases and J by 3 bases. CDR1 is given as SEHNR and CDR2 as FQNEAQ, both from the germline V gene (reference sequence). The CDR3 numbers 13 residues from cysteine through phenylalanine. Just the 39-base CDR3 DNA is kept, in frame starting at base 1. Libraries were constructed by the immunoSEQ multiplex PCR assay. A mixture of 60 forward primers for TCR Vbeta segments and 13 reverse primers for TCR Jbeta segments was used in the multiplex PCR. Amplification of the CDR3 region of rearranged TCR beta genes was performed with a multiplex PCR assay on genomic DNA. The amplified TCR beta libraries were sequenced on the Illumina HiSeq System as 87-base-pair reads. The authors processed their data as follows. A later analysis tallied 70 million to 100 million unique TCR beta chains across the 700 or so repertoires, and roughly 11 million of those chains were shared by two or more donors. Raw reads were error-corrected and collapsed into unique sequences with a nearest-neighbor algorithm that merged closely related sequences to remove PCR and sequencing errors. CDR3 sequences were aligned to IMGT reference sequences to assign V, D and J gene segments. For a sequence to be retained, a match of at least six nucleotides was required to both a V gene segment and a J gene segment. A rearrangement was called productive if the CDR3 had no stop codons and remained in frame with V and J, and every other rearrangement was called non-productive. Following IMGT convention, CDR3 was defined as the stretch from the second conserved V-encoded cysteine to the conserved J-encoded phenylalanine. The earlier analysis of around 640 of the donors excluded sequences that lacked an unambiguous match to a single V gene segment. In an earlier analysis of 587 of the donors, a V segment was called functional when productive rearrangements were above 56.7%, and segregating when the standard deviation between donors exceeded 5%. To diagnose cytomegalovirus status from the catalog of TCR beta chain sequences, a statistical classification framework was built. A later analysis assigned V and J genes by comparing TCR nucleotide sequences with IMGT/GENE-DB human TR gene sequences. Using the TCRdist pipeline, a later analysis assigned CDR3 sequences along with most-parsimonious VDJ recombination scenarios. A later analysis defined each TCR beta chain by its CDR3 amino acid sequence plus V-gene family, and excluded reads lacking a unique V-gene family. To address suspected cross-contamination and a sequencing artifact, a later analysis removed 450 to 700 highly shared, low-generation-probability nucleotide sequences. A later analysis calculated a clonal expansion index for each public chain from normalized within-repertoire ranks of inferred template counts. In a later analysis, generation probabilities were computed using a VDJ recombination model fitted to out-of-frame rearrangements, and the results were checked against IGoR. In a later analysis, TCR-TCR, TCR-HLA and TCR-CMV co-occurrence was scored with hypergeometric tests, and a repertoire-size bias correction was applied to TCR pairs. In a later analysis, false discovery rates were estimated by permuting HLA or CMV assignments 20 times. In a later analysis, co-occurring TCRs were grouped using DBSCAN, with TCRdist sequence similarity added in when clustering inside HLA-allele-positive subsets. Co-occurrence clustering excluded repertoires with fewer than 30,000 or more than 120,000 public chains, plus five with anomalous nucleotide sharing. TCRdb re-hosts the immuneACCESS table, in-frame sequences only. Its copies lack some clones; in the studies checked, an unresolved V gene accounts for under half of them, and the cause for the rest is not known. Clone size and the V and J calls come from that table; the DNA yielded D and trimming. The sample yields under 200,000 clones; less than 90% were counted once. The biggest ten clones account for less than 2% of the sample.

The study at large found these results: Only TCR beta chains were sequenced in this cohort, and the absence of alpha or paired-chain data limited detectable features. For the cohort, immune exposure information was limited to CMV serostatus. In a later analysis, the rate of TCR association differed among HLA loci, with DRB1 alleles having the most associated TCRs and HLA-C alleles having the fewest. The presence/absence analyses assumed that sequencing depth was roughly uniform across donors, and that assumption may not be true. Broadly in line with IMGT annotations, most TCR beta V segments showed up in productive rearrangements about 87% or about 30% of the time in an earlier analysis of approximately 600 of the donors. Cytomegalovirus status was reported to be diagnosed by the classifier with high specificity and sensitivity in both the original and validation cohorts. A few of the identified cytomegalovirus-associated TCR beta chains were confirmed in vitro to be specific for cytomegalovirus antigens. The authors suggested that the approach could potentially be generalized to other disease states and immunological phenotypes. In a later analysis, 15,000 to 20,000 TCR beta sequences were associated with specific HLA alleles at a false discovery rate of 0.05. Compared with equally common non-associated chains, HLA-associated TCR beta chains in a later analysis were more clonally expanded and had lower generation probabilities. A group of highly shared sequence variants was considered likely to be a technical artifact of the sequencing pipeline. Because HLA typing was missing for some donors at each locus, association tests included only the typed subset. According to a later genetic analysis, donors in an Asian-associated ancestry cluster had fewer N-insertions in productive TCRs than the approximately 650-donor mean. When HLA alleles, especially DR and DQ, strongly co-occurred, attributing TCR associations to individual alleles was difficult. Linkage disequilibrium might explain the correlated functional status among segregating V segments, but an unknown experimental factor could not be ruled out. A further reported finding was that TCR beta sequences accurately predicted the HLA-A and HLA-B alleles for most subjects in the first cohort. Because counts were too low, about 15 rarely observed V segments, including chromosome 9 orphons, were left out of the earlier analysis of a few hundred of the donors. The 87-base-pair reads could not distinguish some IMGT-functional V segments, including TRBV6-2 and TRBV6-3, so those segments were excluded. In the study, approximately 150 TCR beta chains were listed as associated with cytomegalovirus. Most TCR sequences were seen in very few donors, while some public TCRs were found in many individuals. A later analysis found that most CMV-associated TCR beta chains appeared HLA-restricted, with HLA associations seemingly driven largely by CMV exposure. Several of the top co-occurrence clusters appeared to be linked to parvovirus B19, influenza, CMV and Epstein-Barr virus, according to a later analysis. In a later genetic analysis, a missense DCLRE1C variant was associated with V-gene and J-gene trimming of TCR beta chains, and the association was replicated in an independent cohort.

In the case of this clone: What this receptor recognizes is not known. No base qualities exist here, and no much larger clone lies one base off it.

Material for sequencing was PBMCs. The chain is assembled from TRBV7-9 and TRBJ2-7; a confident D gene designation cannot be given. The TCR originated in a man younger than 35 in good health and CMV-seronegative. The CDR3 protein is CASSFDSLYEQYF. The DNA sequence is TGTGCCAGCAGCTTTGATAGCCTCTACGAGCAGTACTTC.